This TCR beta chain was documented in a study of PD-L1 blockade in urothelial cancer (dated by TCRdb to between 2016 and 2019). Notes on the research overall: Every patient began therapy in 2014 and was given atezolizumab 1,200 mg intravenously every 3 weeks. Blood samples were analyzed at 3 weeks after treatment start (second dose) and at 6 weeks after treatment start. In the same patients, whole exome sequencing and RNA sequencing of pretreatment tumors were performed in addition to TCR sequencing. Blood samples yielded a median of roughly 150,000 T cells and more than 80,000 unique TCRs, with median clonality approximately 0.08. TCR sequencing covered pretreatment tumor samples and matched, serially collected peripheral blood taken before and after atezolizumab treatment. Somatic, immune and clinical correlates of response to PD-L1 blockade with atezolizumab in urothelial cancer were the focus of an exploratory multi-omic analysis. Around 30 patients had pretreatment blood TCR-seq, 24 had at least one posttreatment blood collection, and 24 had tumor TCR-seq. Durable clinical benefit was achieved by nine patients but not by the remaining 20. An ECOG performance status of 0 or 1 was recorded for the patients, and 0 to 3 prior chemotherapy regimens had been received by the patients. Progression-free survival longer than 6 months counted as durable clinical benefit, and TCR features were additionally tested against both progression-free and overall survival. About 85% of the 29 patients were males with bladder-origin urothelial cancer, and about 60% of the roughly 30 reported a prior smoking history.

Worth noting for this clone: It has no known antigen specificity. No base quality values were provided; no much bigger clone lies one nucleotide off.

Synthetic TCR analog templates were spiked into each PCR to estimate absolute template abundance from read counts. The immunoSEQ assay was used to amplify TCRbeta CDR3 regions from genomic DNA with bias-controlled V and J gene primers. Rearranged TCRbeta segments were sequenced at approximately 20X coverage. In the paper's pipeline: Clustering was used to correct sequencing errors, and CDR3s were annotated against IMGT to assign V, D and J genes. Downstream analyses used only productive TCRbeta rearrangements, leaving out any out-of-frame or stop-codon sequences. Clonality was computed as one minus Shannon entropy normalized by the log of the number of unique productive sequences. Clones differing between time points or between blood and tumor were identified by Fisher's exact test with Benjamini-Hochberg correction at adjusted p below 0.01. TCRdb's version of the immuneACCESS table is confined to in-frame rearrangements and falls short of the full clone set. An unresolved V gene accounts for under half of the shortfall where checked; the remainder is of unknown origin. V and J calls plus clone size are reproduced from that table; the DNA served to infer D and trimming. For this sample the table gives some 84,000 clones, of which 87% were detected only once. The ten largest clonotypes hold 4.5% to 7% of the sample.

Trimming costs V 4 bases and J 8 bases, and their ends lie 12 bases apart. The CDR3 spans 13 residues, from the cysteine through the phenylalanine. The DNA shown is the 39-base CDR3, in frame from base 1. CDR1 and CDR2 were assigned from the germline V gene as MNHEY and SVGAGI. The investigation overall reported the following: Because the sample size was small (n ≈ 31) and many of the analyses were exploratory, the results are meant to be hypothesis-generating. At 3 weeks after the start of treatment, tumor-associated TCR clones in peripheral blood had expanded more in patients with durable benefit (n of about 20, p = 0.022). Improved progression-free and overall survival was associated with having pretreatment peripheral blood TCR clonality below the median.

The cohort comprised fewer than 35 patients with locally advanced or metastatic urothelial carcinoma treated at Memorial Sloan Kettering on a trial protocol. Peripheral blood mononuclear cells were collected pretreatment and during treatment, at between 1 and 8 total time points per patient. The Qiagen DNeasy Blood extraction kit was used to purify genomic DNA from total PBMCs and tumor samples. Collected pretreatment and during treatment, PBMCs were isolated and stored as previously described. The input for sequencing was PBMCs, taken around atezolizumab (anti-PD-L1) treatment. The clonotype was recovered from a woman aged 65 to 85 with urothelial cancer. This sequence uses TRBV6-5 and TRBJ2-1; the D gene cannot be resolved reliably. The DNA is TGTGCCAGCAGTTCGTTGGGCGCCGATGAGCAGTTCTTC. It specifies CASSSLGADEQFF.